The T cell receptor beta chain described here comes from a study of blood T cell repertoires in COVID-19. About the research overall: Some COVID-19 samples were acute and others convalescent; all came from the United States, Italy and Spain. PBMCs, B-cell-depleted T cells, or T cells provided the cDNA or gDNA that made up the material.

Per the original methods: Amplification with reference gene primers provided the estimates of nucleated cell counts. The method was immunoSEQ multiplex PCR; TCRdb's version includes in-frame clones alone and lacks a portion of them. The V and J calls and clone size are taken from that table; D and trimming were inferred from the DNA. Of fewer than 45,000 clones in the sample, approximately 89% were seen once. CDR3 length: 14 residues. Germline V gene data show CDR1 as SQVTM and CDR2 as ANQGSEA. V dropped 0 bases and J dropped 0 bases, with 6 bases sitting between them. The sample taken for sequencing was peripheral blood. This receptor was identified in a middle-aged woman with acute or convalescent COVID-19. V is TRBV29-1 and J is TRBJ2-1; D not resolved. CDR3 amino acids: CSVEDPTSYNEQFF. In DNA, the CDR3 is TGCAGCGTTGAAGATCCTACCTCCTACAATGAGCAGTTCTTC.